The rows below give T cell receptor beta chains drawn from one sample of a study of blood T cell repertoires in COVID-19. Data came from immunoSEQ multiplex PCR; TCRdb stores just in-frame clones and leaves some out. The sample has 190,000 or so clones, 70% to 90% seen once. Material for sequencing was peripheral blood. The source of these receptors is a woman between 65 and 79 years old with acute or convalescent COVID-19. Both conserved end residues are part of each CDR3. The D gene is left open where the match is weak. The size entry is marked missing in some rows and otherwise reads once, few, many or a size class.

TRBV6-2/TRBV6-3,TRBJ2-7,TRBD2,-,CASSYRTSGGSYEQYF,TGTGCCAGCAGTTACCGGACTAGCGGGGGGTCCTACGAGCAGTACTTC
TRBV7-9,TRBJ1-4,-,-,CASSSSGGRGNEKLFF,TGTGCCAGCAGCTCGTCCGGGGGGAGAGGGAATGAAAAACTGTTTTTT
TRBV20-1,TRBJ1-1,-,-,CSASSRGNTEAFF,TGCAGTGCTAGTAGTCGGGGAAACACTGAAGCTTTCTTT
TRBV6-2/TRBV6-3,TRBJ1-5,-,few,CASSRVVSNQPQHF,TGTGCCAGCAGTCGGGTTGTGAGCAATCAGCCCCAGCATTTT
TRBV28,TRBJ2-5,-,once,CASSSGVETQYF,TGTGCCAGCAGTTCCGGGGTGGAGACCCAGTACTTC
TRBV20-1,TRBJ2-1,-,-,CSASRLNNEQFF,TGCAGTGCTAGTAGACTGAACAATGAGCAGTTCTTC
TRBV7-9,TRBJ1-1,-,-,CASSLMTVGEAFF,TGTGCCAGCAGCTTAATGACAGTCGGTGAAGCTTTCTTT
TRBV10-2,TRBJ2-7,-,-,CASSESQGGYEQYF,TGCGCCAGCAGTGAGTCGCAGGGAGGCTACGAGCAGTACTTC
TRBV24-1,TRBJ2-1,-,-,CATGRGLMVEQFF,TGTGCCACCGGGAGAGGACTGATGGTTGAGCAGTTCTTC
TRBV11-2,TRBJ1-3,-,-,CASSLPNRVGNTIYF,TGTGCCAGCAGCCTCCCGAACCGGGTGGGAAACACCATATATTTT
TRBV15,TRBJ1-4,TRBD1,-,CATSKGHRGEKLFF,TGTGCCACCAGCAAGGGACACAGGGGCGAAAAACTGTTTTTT
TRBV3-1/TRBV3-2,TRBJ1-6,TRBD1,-,CASSLRTGSSNNSPLHF,TGTGCCAGCAGCCTGAGGACAGGGTCGAGTAATAATTCACCCCTCCACTTT
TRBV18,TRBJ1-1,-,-,CASSLRLDTEAFF,TGTGCCAGCTCCCTCCGACTGGACACTGAAGCTTTCTTT
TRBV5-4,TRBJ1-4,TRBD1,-,CASSSGQGGGSNEKLFF,TGTGCCAGCAGCTCAGGACAGGGCGGAGGATCTAATGAAAAACTGTTTTTT
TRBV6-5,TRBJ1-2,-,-,CASSYEEGFSIYGYTF,TGTGCCAGCAGTTACGAGGAGGGTTTCTCTATATATGGCTACACCTTC
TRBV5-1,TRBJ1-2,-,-,CASKYPEALTYTF,TGCGCCAGCAAGTATCCAGAGGCCCTGACCTACACCTTC
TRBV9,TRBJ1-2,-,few,CASSVAQGPDGYTF,TGTGCCAGCAGCGTCGCGCAGGGCCCCGATGGCTACACCTTC
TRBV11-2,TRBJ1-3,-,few,CASSLGSSGNTIYF,TGTGCCAGCAGCTTAGGGAGCTCTGGAAACACCATATATTTT
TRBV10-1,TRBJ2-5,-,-,CASSDFKTQYF,TGCGCCAGCAGCGACTTTAAGACCCAGTACTTC
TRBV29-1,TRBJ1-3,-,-,CSVWSLGTIYF,TGCAGCGTTTGGAGTCTGGGCACCATATATTTT
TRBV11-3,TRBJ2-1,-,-,CASSPAARNEQFF,TGTGCCAGCAGCCCTGCTGCCAGGAATGAGCAGTTCTTC
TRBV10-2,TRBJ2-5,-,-,CASSDRSGTYQETQYF,TGCGCCAGCAGTGATAGGTCAGGTACGTACCAAGAGACCCAGTACTTC
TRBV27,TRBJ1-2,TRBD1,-,CASSLTGARDYGYTF,TGTGCCAGCAGTTTAACAGGGGCACGTGACTATGGCTACACCTTC
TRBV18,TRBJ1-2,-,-,CASSPSTGHYGYTF,TGTGCCAGCTCACCATCGACAGGTCACTATGGCTACACCTTC
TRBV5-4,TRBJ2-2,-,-,CASSLGISTGELFF,TGTGCCAGCAGCCTCGGGATTTCCACCGGGGAGCTGTTTTTT
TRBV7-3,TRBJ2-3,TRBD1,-,CASSLRQGLSTDTQYF,TGTGCCAGCAGCCTCCGACAGGGATTGAGCACAGATACGCAGTATTTT
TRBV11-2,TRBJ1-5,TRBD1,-,CASSLGDSYQPQHF,TGTGCCAGCAGCTTAGGGGACAGCTATCAGCCCCAGCATTTT
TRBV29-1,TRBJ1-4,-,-,CSVEGLGEKLFF,TGCAGCGTTGAGGGACTAGGGGAAAAACTGTTTTTT
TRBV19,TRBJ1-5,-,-,CASSYSGNQPQHF,TGTGCCAGTAGCTACAGTGGCAATCAGCCCCAGCATTTT
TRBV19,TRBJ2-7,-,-,CASTKTALNYEQYF,TGTGCCAGTACAAAGACAGCCTTGAACTACGAGCAGTACTTC
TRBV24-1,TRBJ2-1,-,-,CATSDLDRPEPQFF,TGTGCCACCAGTGATTTGGACAGGCCGGAGCCTCAGTTCTTC
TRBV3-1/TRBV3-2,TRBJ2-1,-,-,CASSPTPSYNEQFF,TGTGCCAGCAGCCCTACCCCGTCCTACAATGAGCAGTTCTTC
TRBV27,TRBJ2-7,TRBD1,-,CASSTRDRGHGEQYF,TGTGCCAGCAGTACCCGGGACAGGGGGCATGGGGAGCAGTACTTC